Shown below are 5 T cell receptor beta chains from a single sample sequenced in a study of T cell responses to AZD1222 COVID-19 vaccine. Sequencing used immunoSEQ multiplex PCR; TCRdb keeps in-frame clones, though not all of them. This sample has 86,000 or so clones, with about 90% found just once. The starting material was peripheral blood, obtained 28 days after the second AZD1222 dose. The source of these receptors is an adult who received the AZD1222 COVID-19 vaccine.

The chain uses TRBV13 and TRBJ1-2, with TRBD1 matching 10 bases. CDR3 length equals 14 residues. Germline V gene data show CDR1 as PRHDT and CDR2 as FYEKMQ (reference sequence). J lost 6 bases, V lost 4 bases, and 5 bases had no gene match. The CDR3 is CASSSGTGDDGYTF. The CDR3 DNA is TGTGCCAGCAGCTCCGGGACAGGGGATGATGGCTACACCTTC.

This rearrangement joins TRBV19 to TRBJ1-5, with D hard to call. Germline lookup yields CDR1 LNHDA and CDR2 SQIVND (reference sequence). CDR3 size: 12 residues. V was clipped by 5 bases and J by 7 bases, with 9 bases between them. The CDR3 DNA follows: TGTGCCAGTAGTGAAACCAGGCAGCCCCAGCATTTT. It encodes CASSETRQPQHF.

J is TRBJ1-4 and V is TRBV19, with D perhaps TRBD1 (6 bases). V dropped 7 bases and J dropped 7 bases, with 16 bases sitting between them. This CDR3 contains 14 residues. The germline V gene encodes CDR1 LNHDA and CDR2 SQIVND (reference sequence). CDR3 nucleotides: TGTGCCAGTAAGGGGCTGGGGGCTATTGAAAAACTGTTTTTT. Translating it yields CASKGLGAIEKLFF.

CDR3 sequence reads: CASSATGTPVGDTQYF. The CDR3 coding sequence is TGTGCCAGCAGCGCTACCGGGACCCCAGTGGGAGATACGCAGTATTTT. The V and J genes are TRBV9 and TRBJ2-3, with D perhaps given as TRBD1 or TRBD2 (5 bases each). Germline V lookup: CDR1 SGDLS, CDR2 YYNGEE. Trimming cost V 3 bases and J 5 bases, with 19 bases left between them. The CDR3 is made up of 16 amino acids.

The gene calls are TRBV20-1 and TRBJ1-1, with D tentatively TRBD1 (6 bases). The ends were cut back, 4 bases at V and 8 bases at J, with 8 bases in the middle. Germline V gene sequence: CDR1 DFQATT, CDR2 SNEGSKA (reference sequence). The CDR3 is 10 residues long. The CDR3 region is CSATGTEAFF. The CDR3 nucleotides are TGCAGTGCTACAGGGACAGAAGCTTTCTTT.